This TCR beta chain was recovered during a study of shared clonotypes between healthy human individuals. Deep was the level at which the assay was run. The protocol was immunoSEQ multiplex PCR, while the TCRdb copy is restricted to in-frame clones and leaves out a portion. The sample includes about 600,000 clones, around three quarters of them seen just once. The TCR sequence derives from a woman between 35 and 50 years old in good health. Some clones in this sample may be carry-over from other donors' samples. The sequenced material came from PBMCs.

CDR3 sequence (DNA): TGTGCCAGCAGCCACCGGGAGGGAGCCTACAATGAGCAGTTCTTC. Translation gives CASSHREGAYNEQFF. The chain links TRBV9 to TRBJ2-1; TRBD2 agrees at 8 bases. J lost 2 bases, V lost 4 bases, and 5 bases had no gene match. This CDR3 has 15 residues. Per the germline V gene, CDR1 is SGDLS and CDR2 is YYNGEE.